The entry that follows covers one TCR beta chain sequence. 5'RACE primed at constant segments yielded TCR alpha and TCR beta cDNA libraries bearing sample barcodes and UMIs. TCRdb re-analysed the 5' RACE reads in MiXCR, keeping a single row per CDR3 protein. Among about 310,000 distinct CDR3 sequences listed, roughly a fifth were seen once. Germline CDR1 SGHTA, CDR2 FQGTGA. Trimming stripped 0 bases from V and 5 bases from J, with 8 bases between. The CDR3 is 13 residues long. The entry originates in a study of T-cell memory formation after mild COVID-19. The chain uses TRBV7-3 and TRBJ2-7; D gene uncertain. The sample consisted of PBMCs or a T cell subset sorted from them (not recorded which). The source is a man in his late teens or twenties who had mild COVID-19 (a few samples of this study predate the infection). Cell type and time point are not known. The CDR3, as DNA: TGTGCCAGCAGCTTAACCCCCCCGGACGAGCAGTACTTC. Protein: CASSLTPPDEQYF.